This TCR beta chain was documented in a study of blood T cell repertoires in COVID-19. Background on the study: Samples representing acute and convalescent COVID-19 were sourced from the United States, Italy and Spain. PBMCs, B-cell-depleted T cells, or T cells were the source of the cDNA or gDNA that made up the material.

As processed by the authors: Using reference gene primer amplification, nucleated cell counts were estimated. Profiling relied on immunoSEQ multiplex PCR, and the TCRdb table lists in-frame clones only, not all of them. V and J calls and clone size come straight from that table; D and trimming were deduced from the DNA. This repertoire shows 200,000 to 250,000 clones, almost 90% found once; its top ten account for roughly 2.6%. Germline V CDR1 and CDR2: MDHEN, SYDVKM. This CDR3 spans 15 amino acids. Trimming removed 5 bases from V and 10 bases from J; junction bases left unmatched: 7. The chain joins TRBV28 to TRBJ2-1, with TRBD2 matching 14 bases. This TCR came from an older woman with acute or convalescent COVID-19. What was sequenced was peripheral blood. The CDR3 sequence is CASSPGTSGSGEQFF. The CDR3 nucleotides read TGTGCCAGCAGTCCGGGGACTAGCGGGAGTGGGGAGCAGTTCTTC.